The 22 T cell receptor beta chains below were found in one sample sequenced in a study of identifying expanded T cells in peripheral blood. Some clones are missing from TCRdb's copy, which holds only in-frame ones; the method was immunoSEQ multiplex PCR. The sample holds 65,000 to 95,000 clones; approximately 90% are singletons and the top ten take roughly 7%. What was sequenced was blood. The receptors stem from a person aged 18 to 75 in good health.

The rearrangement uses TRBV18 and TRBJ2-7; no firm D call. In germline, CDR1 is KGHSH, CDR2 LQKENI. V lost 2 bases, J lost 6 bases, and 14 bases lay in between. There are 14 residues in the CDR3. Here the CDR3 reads CASSPFPAKGEQYF. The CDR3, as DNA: TGTGCCAGCTCACCATTCCCCGCCAAGGGCGAGCAGTACTTC.

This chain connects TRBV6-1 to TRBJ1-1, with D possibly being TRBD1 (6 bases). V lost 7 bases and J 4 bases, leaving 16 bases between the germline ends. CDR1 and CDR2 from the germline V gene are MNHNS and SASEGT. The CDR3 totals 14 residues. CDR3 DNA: TGTGCCAGCACCTCCGGGAGGGGGAGCACTGAAGCTTTCTTT. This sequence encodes CASTSGRGSTEAFF.

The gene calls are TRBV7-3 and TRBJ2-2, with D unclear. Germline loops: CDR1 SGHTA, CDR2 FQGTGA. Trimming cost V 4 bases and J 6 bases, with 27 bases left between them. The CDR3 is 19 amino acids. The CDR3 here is CASSSRIKIASGAPGELFF. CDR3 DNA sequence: TGTGCCAGCAGCTCCCGAATCAAAATCGCTAGTGGCGCACCCGGGGAGCTGTTTTTT.

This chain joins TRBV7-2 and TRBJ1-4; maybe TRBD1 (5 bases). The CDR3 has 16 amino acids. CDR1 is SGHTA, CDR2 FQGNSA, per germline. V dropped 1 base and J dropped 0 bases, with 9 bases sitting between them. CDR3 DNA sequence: TGTGCCAGCAGCTTAGGCAGGGCTGCAACTAATGAAAAACTGTTTTTT. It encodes CASSLGRAATNEKLFF. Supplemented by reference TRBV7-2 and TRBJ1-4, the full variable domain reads GAGVSQSPSNKVTEKGKDVELRCDPISGHTALYWYRQSLGQGLEFLIYFQGNSAPDKSGLPSDRFSAERTGGSVSTLTIQRTQQEDSAVYLCASSLGRAATNEKLFFGSGTQLSVL.

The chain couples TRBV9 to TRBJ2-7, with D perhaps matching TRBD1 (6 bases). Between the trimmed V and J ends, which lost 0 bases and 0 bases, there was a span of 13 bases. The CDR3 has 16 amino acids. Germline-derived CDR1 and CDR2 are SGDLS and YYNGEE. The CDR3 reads CASSVGGQGSSYEQYF. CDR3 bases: TGTGCCAGCAGCGTAGGTGGGCAGGGGAGCTCCTACGAGCAGTACTTC.

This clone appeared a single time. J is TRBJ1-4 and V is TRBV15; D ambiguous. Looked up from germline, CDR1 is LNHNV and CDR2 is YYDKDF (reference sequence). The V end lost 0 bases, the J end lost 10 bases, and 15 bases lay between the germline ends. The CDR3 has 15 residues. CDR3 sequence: CATSRDPSFVGKLFF. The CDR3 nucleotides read TGTGCCACCAGCAGAGACCCCTCTTTCGTGGGAAAACTGTTTTTT. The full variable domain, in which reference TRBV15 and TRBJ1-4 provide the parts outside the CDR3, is DAMVIQNPRYQVTQFGKPVTLSCSQTLNHNVMYWYQQKSSQAPKLLFHYYDKDFNNEADTPDNFQSRRPNTSFCFLDIRSPGLGDTAMYLCATSRDPSFVGKLFFGSGTQLSVL.

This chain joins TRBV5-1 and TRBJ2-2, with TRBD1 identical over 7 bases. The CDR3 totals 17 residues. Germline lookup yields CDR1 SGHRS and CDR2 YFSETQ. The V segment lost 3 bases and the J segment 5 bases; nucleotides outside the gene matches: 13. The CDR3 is CASSSHTGVSRTGELFF. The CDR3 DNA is TGCGCCAGCAGCTCGCATACAGGGGTCTCGAGAACCGGGGAGCTGTTTTTT. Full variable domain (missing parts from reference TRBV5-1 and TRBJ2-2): KAGVTQTPRYLIKTRGQQVTLSCSPISGHRSVSWYQQTPGQGLQFLFEYFSETQRNKGNFPGRFSGRQFSNSRSEMNVSTLELGDSALYLCASSSHTGVSRTGELFFGEGSRLTVL.

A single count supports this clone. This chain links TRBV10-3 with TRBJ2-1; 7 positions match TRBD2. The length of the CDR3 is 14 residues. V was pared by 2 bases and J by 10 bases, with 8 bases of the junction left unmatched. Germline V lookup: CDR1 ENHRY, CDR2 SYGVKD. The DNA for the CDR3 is TGTGCCATCAGTGAGCTTTGGGGGGAGGGGGAGCAGTTCTTC. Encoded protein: CAISELWGEGEQFF.

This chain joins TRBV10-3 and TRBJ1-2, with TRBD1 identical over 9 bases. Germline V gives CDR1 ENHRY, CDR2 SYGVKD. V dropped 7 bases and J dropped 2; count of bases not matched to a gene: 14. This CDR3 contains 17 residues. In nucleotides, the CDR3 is TGTGCCATCACCAAAGGACAGGGGAATGGTCGAAACTATGGCTACACCTTC. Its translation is CAITKGQGNGRNYGYTF.

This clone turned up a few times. DNA for the CDR3: TGCGCCAGCAGCCCTAGGTCTTCAGGGGGGAGCACTGAAGCTTTCTTT. This sequence encodes CASSPRSSGGSTEAFF. This rearrangement joins TRBV5-1 to TRBJ1-1; TRBD1 matches 7 bases. V was pared by 4 bases and J by 4 bases, with 13 bases of the junction left unmatched. The CDR3 length is 16 residues. Per the germline V gene, CDR1 is SGHRS and CDR2 is YFSETQ. The whole variable domain, filled in from reference TRBV5-1 and TRBJ1-1, reads KAGVTQTPRYLIKTRGQQVTLSCSPISGHRSVSWYQQTPGQGLQFLFEYFSETQRNKGNFPGRFSGRQFSNSRSEMNVSTLELGDSALYLCASSPRSSGGSTEAFFGQGTRLTVV.

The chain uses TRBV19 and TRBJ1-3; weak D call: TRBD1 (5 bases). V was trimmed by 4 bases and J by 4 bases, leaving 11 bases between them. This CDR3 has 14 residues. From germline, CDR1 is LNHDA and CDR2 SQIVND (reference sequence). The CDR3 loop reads CASSTRTNGNTIYF. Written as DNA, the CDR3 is TGTGCCAGTAGTACCCGGACAAACGGAAACACCATATATTTT.

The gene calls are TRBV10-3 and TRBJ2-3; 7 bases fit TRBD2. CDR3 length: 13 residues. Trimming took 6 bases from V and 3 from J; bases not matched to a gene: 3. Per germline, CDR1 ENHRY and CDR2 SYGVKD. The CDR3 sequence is CAIRGAGTDTQYF. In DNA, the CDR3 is TGTGCCATCAGGGGAGCGGGGACAGATACGCAGTATTTT.

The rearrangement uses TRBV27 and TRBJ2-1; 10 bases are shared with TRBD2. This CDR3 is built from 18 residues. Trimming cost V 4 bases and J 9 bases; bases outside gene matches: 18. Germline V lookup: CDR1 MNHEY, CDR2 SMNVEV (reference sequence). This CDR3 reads CASSSPVEREGRGGEQFF. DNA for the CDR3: TGTGCCAGCAGTTCCCCCGTGGAGCGGGAGGGCCGAGGTGGTGAGCAGTTCTTC.

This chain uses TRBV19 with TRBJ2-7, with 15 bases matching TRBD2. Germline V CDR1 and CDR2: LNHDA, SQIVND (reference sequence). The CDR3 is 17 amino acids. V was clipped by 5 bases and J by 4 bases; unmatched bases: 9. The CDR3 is CASSVGTSGGTSYEQYF. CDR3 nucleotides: TGTGCCAGTAGTGTGGGGACTAGCGGGGGGACATCATACGAGCAGTACTTC.

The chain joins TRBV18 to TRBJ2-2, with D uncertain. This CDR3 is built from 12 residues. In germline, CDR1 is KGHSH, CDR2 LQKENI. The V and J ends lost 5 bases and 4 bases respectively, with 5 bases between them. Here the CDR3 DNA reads TGTGCCAGCTCATCCGGCACCGGGGAGCTGTTTTTT. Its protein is CASSSGTGELFF.

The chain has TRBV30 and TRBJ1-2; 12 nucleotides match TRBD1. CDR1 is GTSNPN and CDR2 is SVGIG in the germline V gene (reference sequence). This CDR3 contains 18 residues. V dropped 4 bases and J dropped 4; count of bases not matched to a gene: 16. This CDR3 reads CAWIPTPGQGALIYGYTF. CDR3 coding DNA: TGTGCCTGGATCCCTACTCCGGGACAGGGGGCCCTCATCTATGGCTACACCTTC.

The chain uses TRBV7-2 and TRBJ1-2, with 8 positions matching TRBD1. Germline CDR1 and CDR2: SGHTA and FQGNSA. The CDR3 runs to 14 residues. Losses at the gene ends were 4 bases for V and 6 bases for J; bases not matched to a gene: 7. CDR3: CASSSRQGRDGYTF. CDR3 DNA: TGTGCCAGCAGCTCCAGACAGGGGAGGGATGGCTACACCTTC.

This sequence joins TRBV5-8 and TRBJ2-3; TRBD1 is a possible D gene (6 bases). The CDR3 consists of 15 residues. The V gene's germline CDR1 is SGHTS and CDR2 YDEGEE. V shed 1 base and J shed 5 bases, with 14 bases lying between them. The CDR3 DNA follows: TGTGCCAGCAGCTTGCCCCAGGGGCCGGGAGATACGCAGTATTTT. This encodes CASSLPQGPGDTQYF. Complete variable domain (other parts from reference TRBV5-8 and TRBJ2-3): EAGVTQSPTHLIKTRGQQATLRCSPISGHTSVYWYQQALGLGLQFLLWYDEGEERNRGNFPPRFSGRQFPNYSSELNVNALELEDSALYLCASSLPQGPGDTQYFGPGTRLTVL.

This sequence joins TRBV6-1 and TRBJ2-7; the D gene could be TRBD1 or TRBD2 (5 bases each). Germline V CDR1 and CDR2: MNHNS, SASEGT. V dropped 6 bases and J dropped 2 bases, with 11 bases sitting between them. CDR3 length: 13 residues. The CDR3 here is CASSRDETYEQYF. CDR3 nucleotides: TGTGCCAGCAGCCGGGACGAAACCTACGAGCAGTACTTC.

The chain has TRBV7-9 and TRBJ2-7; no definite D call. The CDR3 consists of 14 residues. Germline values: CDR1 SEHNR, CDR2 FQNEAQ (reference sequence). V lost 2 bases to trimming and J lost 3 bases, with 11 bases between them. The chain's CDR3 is CASSLFVLNYEQYF. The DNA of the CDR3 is TGTGCCAGCAGCTTATTTGTACTAAACTACGAGCAGTACTTC.

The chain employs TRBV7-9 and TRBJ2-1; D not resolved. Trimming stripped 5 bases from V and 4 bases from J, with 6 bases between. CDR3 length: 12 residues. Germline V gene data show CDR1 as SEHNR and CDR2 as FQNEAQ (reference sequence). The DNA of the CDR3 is TGTGCCAGCAGCCCCTCATACAATGAGCAGTTCTTC. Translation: CASSPSYNEQFF.

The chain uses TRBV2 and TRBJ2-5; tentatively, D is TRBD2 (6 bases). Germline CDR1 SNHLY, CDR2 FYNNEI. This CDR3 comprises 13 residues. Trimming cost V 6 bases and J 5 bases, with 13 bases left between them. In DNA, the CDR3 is TGTGCCAGCAGGGTCGGAGGGTGGGAGACCCAGTACTTC. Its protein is CASRVGGWETQYF.